A selection of T cell receptor beta chains follows, all from one sample in a study of shared clonotypes between healthy human individuals. Using immunoSEQ multiplex PCR, the repertoire was profiled, and TCRdb retains in-frame clones only, with some absent. The table has 330,000 or so clones, about 74% seen once; the top ten hold 10%. Sequenced: memory CD4+ T cells sorted from blood. Every receptor here comes from a man aged 25 to 40 in good health. CDR3s include the opening cysteine and the closing phenylalanine or tryptophan. D genes are given only for firm matches. Only part of the rows carry a size: once, few, many, or a class if the clone is expanded.

clone size,J gene,D gene,CDR3 length,V gene,CDR3 DNA,CDR3 protein
.,TRBJ2-2,.,12,TRBV19,TGTGCCAGCCGGTATCAGTCAGGGGAGCTGTTTTTT,CASRYQSGELFF
.,TRBJ2-7,.,12,TRBV2,TGTGCCAGCAGGAACCGGGGCAACGAGCAGTACTTC,CASRNRGNEQYF
.,TRBJ1-3,.,13,TRBV7-2,TGTGCCAGCAGCTCGTCGTCTGGAAACACCATATATTTT,CASSSSSGNTIYF
many,TRBJ2-6,.,16,TRBV9,TGTGCCAGCAGCGCCACACAGGGTTCTGGGGCCAACGTCCTGACTTTC,CASSATQGSGANVLTF
few,TRBJ1-2,.,15,TRBV9,TGTGCCAGCAGCGTCGCAGGGGCGGCTAACTATGGCTACACCTTC,CASSVAGAANYGYTF
.,TRBJ2-3,.,14,TRBV9,TGTGCCAGCAGCCCGCTAACAGGCACAGATACGCAGTATTTT,CASSPLTGTDTQYF
.,TRBJ1-2,.,16,TRBV11-2,TGTGCCAGCAGCTCTGGACGGCGGACTGACTACAATGGCTACACCTTC,CASSSGRRTDYNGYTF
.,TRBJ1-4,.,12,TRBV6-1,TGTGCCAGCAGTGTGCAGAATGAAAAACTGTTTTTT,CASSVQNEKLFF
.,TRBJ2-1,.,14,TRBV6-1,TGTGCCAGCAGTCTCGGGAGCCCCCGTGATGAGCAGTTCTTC,CASSLGSPRDEQFF
.,TRBJ2-2,.,14,TRBV6-1,TGTGCCAGCGTCGCGGCGGCGAACACCGGGGAGCTGTTTTTT,CASVAAANTGELFF
.,TRBJ2-1,TRBD2,18,TRBV27,TGTGCCAGCAGTTACGGGACTAGCGGTAGTGCTGGGTACAATGAGCAGTTCTTC,CASSYGTSGSAGYNEQFF
.,TRBJ2-1,TRBD1,13,TRBV10-1,TGCGCCAGCGCACAGGGGGTTAGGAATGAGCAGTTCTTC,CASAQGVRNEQFF
many,TRBJ2-1,.,13,TRBV7-2,TGTGCCAGCAGCTTAGGCCAGAACAATGAGCAGTTCTTC,CASSLGQNNEQFF
.,TRBJ2-5,.,15,TRBV7-2,TGTGCCAGCAGCCGAGGGGGAACGAACCAAGAGACCCAGTACTTC,CASSRGGTNQETQYF
.,TRBJ2-3,.,15,TRBV27,TGTGCCAGCAGTGATAGGGGAGGTGGCACAGATACGCAGTATTTT,CASSDRGGGTDTQYF
.,TRBJ2-1,.,14,TRBV2,TGTGCCAGCGTGTTAGAACTAGCTGGCAATGAGCAGTTCTTC,CASVLELAGNEQFF
.,TRBJ2-4,.,12,TRBV30,TGTGCCTGGAGTCCCGGCAAAAACATTCAGTACTTC,CAWSPGKNIQYF
.,TRBJ2-7,TRBD2,14,TRBV25-1,TGTGCCAGCAGTGATCTAGCGGGAGGGCGTTTGCAGTACTTC,CASSDLAGGRLQYF
many,TRBJ2-7,.,12,TRBV6-1,TGTGCCACCACACACAATCCCCTAGAGCAGTACTTC,CATTHNPLEQYF
.,TRBJ1-2,TRBD1,15,TRBV7-2,TGTGCCAGCAGCGACGGGACAGGGTGGAGCTATGGCTACACCTTC,CASSDGTGWSYGYTF
few,TRBJ1-1,.,13,TRBV5-4,TGTGCCAGCAGCTTATCGTCGGACACTGAAGCTTTCTTT,CASSLSSDTEAFF
.,TRBJ2-1,.,15,TRBV4-3,TGCGCCAGCAGCCAGGAGGCTTGGTCGGGGAATGAGCAGTTCTTC,CASSQEAWSGNEQFF
.,TRBJ2-1,TRBD1,13,TRBV27,TGTGCCAGCGCAGACAGGGGACGAGGTGAGCAGTTCTTC,CASADRGRGEQFF
few,TRBJ1-1,TRBD1,13,TRBV30,TGTGCCTGGACAAGACAGGGAAGCACTGAAGCTTTCTTT,CAWTRQGSTEAFF
few,TRBJ1-2,.,16,TRBV5-1,TGCGCCAGCAGCTTGGTACCAGCGAATGCTGGCTATGGCTACACCTTC,CASSLVPANAGYGYTF
few,TRBJ2-7,.,15,TRBV7-9,TGTGCCAGCAGCGAATCTCTTGGGGACACCAAAGAGCAGTACTTC,CASSESLGDTKEQYF
.,TRBJ2-7,TRBD2,13,TRBV5-8,TGTGCCAGCAGCTCCGGGAGGGGCTACGAGCAGTACTTC,CASSSGRGYEQYF
.,TRBJ2-1,TRBD2,14,TRBV6-1,TGTGCCAGCAGTCCGGGACTAGCGTACAATGAGCAGTTCTTC,CASSPGLAYNEQFF
few,TRBJ2-1,TRBD2,15,TRBV5-1,TGCGCCAGCAGCCGGACTAGCGGGAGGGTTTATGAGCAGTTCTTC,CASSRTSGRVYEQFF
.,TRBJ1-1,.,15,TRBV15,TGTGCCACCAGCAGAGATTCAGGGCTGAACACTGAAGCTTTCTTT,CATSRDSGLNTEAFF
.,TRBJ2-5,TRBD2,13,TRBV10-3,TGTGCCATCAGTGTTCTAGCGGGTGAGACCCAGTACTTC,CAISVLAGETQYF
many,TRBJ1-1,.,14,TRBV18,TGTGCCAGCTCACCATCCAGCTATGACACTGAAGCTTTCTTT,CASSPSSYDTEAFF